A selection of T cell receptor beta chains follows, all from one sample in a study of CD8+ T cells in alopecia areata. The table came from immunoSEQ multiplex PCR; TCRdb's copy has only in-frame clones and leaves some out. In the table there are fewer than 150,000 clones, roughly 69% of which are singletons. The sequenced material came from CD4+ T cells sorted from blood. These receptor sequences come from a human donor in good health. The CDR3 runs from the conserved cysteine through the conserved F or W. D genes are given only for firm matches. For some rows the clone size is stated as once, few or many, or as a class when expanded; others skip it.

CASSPETGIAGELFF	TGTGCCAGCAGCCCCGAAACAGGGATCGCCGGGGAGCTGTTTTTT	TRBV7-2	TRBJ2-2	15	NA	NA
CASSLSGTGVTYGNTIYF	TGTGCCAGCAGTTTGTCCGGGACAGGGGTTACTTACGGAAACACCATATATTTT	TRBV27	TRBJ1-3	18	TRBD1	NA
CASSLQGSNQPQHF	TGCGCCAGCAGCCTTCAAGGTAGCAATCAGCCCCAGCATTTT	TRBV23-1	TRBJ1-5	14	NA	NA
CAWLEPRQETQYF	TGTGCCTGGCTAGAACCTAGGCAAGAGACCCAGTACTTC	TRBV30	TRBJ2-5	13	NA	NA
CSVARTVYNEQFF	TGCAGCGTGGCACGGACAGTATACAATGAGCAGTTCTTC	TRBV29-1	TRBJ2-1	13	NA	once
CASSFTRGRETQYF	TGTGCCAGCAGTTTTACCAGGGGTAGAGAGACCCAGTACTTC	TRBV27	TRBJ2-5	14	NA	NA
CASSLDSGGAYEQFF	TGTGCCAGCAGCTTAGATAGCGGGGGGGCCTATGAGCAGTTCTTC	TRBV7-2	TRBJ2-1	15	TRBD2	NA
CAWTDTGRLAFF	TGTGCCTGGACCGACACAGGGCGGCTGGCTTTCTTT	TRBV30	TRBJ1-1	12	NA	NA
CASSSRTGGNTEAFF	TGTGCCAGCAGTTCTAGGACAGGCGGGAACACTGAAGCTTTCTTT	TRBV27	TRBJ1-1	15	TRBD1	NA
CASRTGGPVETQYF	TGTGCCAGCAGGACGGGGGGGCCTGTGGAGACCCAGTACTTC	TRBV2	TRBJ2-5	14	TRBD2	NA
CASRAGERNTGELFF	TGCGCCAGCAGAGCGGGGGAGAGAAACACCGGGGAGCTGTTTTTT	TRBV5-1	TRBJ2-2	15	TRBD2	NA
CSVEVGAGFYGYTF	TGCAGCGTTGAAGTAGGTGCGGGGTTCTATGGCTACACCTTC	TRBV29-1	TRBJ1-2	14	NA	once
CASSQSGGTQPTYNEQFF	TGCGCCAGCAGTCAATCGGGGGGGACTCAACCCACCTACAATGAGCAGTTCTTC	TRBV23-1	TRBJ2-1	18	TRBD2	NA
CSVGGGGYNEQFF	TGCAGCGTTGGAGGGGGCGGATACAATGAGCAGTTCTTC	TRBV29-1	TRBJ2-1	13	TRBD1	NA
CASSEAWTPTDTQYF	TGTGCCAGCAGTGAAGCGTGGACCCCCACAGATACGCAGTATTTT	TRBV6-1	TRBJ2-3	15	NA	NA